The next 24 T cell receptor beta chains were all read from a single sample in a study of Graves' ophthalmopathy and Graves' hyperthyroidism. TCR beta CDR3 amplification used RNA transcripts. An initial RT-PCR round employing HTBI primers preceded a second-round multiplex PCR. TCRdb re-derived calls from the multiplex PCR reads in MiXCR, one entry per CDR3 protein. The profile shows over 650,000 distinct CDR3 sequences, roughly two fifths of them singletons. Sequences were obtained from peripheral blood. The source is an adult man with Graves' ophthalmopathy.

This clonotype occurred a few times. The rearrangement uses TRBV19 and TRBJ2-7; D not resolved. The CDR3 contains 15 residues. Germline V gene lookup returns CDR1 LNHDA and CDR2 SQIVND (reference sequence). Trimming removed 1 base at V and 5 bases at J, with 15 bases between. The CDR3 spells CASSIVDSSGHEQYF. The CDR3, as DNA: TGTGCCAGTAGTATAGTCGACTCCTCCGGGCACGAGCAGTACTTC.

The chain combines TRBV19 with TRBJ1-2; TRBD1 matches at 8 bases. Germline V gives CDR1 LNHDA, CDR2 SQIVND (reference sequence). V lost 5 bases, J lost 6 bases, and 8 bases stayed unmatched. The CDR3 length is 14 residues. CDR3 sequence reads: CASSVATGVHGYTF. The CDR3 DNA sequence: TGTGCCAGTAGTGTAGCGACAGGGGTTCATGGCTACACCTTC.

The chain joins TRBV2 to TRBJ2-7, with TRBD1 matching 8 bases. The CDR3 sequence is 17 residues long. The J segment lost 6 bases and the V segment lost 7 bases, leaving 20 bases of the junction unmatched. The germline CDR1 and CDR2 sequences are SNHLY and FYNNEI. The CDR3 DNA follows: TGTGCCAGCAAGATGGGGTGGGAGGACAGGGAACGTCCCGAGCAGTACTTC. Encoded protein: CASKMGWEDRERPEQYF.

This clonotype appeared many times. This chain connects TRBV20-1 to TRBJ1-2; D is ambiguous. Trimming stripped 6 bases from V and 6 bases from J, with 11 bases between. CDR3 size: 11 residues. From germline, CDR1 is DFQATT and CDR2 SNEGSKA (reference sequence). The CDR3 coding sequence is TGCAGTGCCAGGATCGGGGATGGCTACACCTTC. Protein: CSARIGDGYTF.

The genes are TRBV7-9 and TRBJ1-2; tentatively, D is TRBD1 (6 bases). CDR3 length: 12 residues. With 6 bases removed from V and 3 bases from J, the gap between germline ends came to 8 bases. Germline CDR1 is SEHNR and CDR2 is FQNEAQ (reference sequence). The CDR3 spells CASRQGDYGYTF. The CDR3, as DNA: TGTGCCAGCAGACAGGGCGACTATGGCTACACCTTC.

V is TRBV20-1 and J is TRBJ2-5; tentative D call: TRBD1 (6 bases). The CDR3 is 17 amino acids. Trimming removed 4 bases from V and 0 bases from J, with 21 bases in between. Germline CDR1 and CDR2: DFQATT and SNEGSKA (reference sequence). CDR3 protein: CSATRQDAGEYQETQYF. The DNA of the CDR3 is TGCAGTGCTACCCGACAGGACGCCGGGGAGTACCAAGAGACCCAGTACTTC.

Details on this clonotype: The missing conserved phenylalanine or tryptophan at the end of this CDR3 makes a read error likely. Because the CDR3's place on the DNA is in doubt, the DNA is left out and the CDR3 is given as listed by TCRdb. The chain uses TRBV25-1 and TRBJ1-4. The CDR3 comprises 12 residues, both ends counted. The germline gives CDR1 MGHDK, CDR2 SYGVNS. The CDR3 loop is CASSDLRAEEGL.

Ten or more counts support this clonotype. V and J are TRBV12-3 or TRBV12-4 and TRBJ2-6, with D maybe TRBD2 (6 bases). The CDR3 consists of 16 residues. V was clipped by 0 bases and J by 4 bases, with 10 bases between them. The CDR3 sequence is CASSLAGSPGANVLTF. The CDR3 DNA follows: TGTGCCAGCAGTTTAGCCGGGAGCCCCGGGGCCAACGTCCTGACTTTC.

The chain links TRBV18 to TRBJ2-7; no clear D. Looked up from germline, CDR1 is KGHSH and CDR2 is LQKENI. Trimming removed 3 bases from V and 7 bases from J, with 10 bases in between. The CDR3 covers 12 residues. This chain's CDR3 is CASSPEGWEQYF. In DNA form, the CDR3 reads TGTGCCAGCTCACCGGAAGGGTGGGAGCAGTACTTC. The complete variable domain, with remaining parts taken from reference TRBV18 and TRBJ2-7, reads NAGVMQNPRHLVRRRGQEARLRCSPMKGHSHVYWYRQLPEEGLKFMVYLQKENIIDESGMPKERFSAEFPKEGPSILRIQQVVRGDSAAYFCASSPEGWEQYFGPGTRLTVT.

The table lists this clonotype with many counts. The rearrangement joins TRBV25-1 to TRBJ2-7, with D uncertain. From germline, CDR1 is MGHDK and CDR2 SYGVNS. The CDR3 is 13 residues long. V was trimmed by 4 bases and J by 2 bases, leaving 9 bases between them. The CDR3, as DNA: TGTGCCAGCAGTGCCAGTTGGGCCTACGAGCAGTACTTC. Its protein product is CASSASWAYEQYF.

This clonotype was counted ten times or more. J is TRBJ1-2 and V is TRBV10-3; 7 nucleotides match TRBD1. CDR1 and CDR2 (germline): ENHRY, SYGVKD. The CDR3 totals 16 residues. V lost 0 bases, J lost 2 bases, and 6 bases stayed unmatched. In DNA form, the CDR3 reads TGTGCCATCAGTGAGTCCCGGGACAGACTAAACTATGGCTACACCTTC. Protein: CAISESRDRLNYGYTF.

The V call is TRBV20-1, the J call TRBJ1-2, with unresolved D. CDR1 and CDR2 (germline): DFQATT, SNEGSKA (reference sequence). The CDR3 totals 15 residues. The V gene lost 6 bases and the J gene lost 3 bases, with 20 bases spanning the gap. The DNA for the CDR3 is TGCAGTGCCGGAGATCGCATGGGGTCGGACTATGGCTACACCTTC. Its translation: CSAGDRMGSDYGYTF.

The chain uses TRBV7-9 and TRBJ1-2; D not certain. The CDR3 extends over 15 amino acids. Germline CDR1 and CDR2: SEHNR and FQNEAQ (reference sequence). With 5 bases removed from V and 0 bases from J, the gap between germline ends came to 13 bases. The CDR3 region has the DNA TGTGCCAGCAGCCAAGATCGGCAGACTAACTATGGCTACACCTTC. The encoded protein is CASSQDRQTNYGYTF.

Note on this clonotype: A read error may explain this, as a much larger clone is one base away. A read error is likely, as this CDR3 ends without the conserved phenylalanine or tryptophan. This chain links TRBV19 with TRBJ1-6, with 8 bases lining up with TRBD1. CDR3 length equals 15 residues. Germline CDR1 LNHDA, CDR2 SQIVND (reference sequence). The ends lost 1 base at V and 6 bases at J; junction bases unmatched: 2. The CDR3 DNA reads as TGTGCCAGTAGTATAGGGACAGGGAGTAATTCACCCCTCCACTCT. It codes for CASSIGTGSNSPLHS.

V gene TRBV5-6 combines with J gene TRBJ1-2, with 8 bases matching TRBD1. Losses at the gene ends were 4 bases for V and 7 bases for J; bases not matched to a gene: 12. Germline CDR1 is SGHDT and CDR2 is YYEEEE. This CDR3 comprises 15 residues. The CDR3 coding sequence is TGTGCCAGCAGCCCCACTGGGGACAGGCTAAGTGGCTACACCTTC. Translation: CASSPTGDRLSGYTF.

This rearrangement joins TRBV2 to TRBJ2-7, with 10 bases aligning to TRBD1. The CDR3 is 14 amino acids. Germline CDR1 SNHLY, CDR2 FYNNEI. J gave up 2 bases and V 6 bases, and 4 bases lay outside the gene matches. The DNA of the CDR3 is TGTGCCAGCAGACCCGGGACAGGGGCCTACGAGCAGTACTTC. Translation: CASRPGTGAYEQYF.

This clonotype was counted at least ten times. The J gene is TRBJ1-2, the V gene TRBV29-1; no firm D call. V dropped 3 bases and J dropped 4 bases, with 15 bases sitting between them. This CDR3 has 14 residues. Germline CDR1 and CDR2: SQVTM and ANQGSEA. CDR3 amino acids: CSVEWGTGRYGYTF. The CDR3 DNA reads TGCAGCGTTGAGTGGGGTACGGGCCGCTATGGCTACACCTTC.

The chain has TRBV29-1 and TRBJ2-5; D gene unclear. This CDR3 has 11 amino acids. The V and J ends lost 5 bases and 7 bases respectively, with 11 bases between them. Per germline, CDR1 SQVTM and CDR2 ANQGSEA. The CDR3 nucleotides are TGCAGCGTTAATGGGGTTGGGACCCAGTACTTC. Protein: CSVNGVGTQYF.

The J gene is TRBJ2-3, the V gene TRBV25-1; 9 nucleotides match TRBD2. V lost 5 bases to trimming and J lost 6 bases; unmatched junction nucleotides: 15. Germline V gene sequence: CDR1 MGHDK, CDR2 SYGVNS. The CDR3 loop spans 17 amino acids. The DNA for the CDR3 is TGTGCCAGCAGTCCCACCGGGACTAGCTCGGGGTGGGATACGCAGTATTTT. Translated: CASSPTGTSSGWDTQYF.

In this sample, this clonotype turned up many times. The chain couples TRBV5-5 to TRBJ2-2; D is possibly TRBD2 (6 bases). This CDR3 has 14 amino acids. The germline V and J ends were trimmed by 4 bases and 7 bases, with 14 bases remaining between them. The V gene's germline CDR1 is SGHKS and CDR2 YYEKEE (reference sequence). CDR3 nucleotide sequence: TGTGCCAGCAGCCTGACCGGGCGGGACGGGGAGCTGTTTTTT. Amino acids: CASSLTGRDGELFF.

This clonotype has a count of ten or more. The V and J genes are TRBV6-6 and TRBJ2-5; possibly TRBD2 for D (7 bases). The germline V and J ends were trimmed by 0 bases and 4 bases, with 12 bases remaining between them. CDR3 length: 15 residues. Germline lookup yields CDR1 MNHNY and CDR2 SVGAGI (reference sequence). This CDR3 is CASSYSGGRGETQYF. CDR3 DNA sequence: TGTGCCAGCAGTTACTCCGGGGGGCGCGGAGAGACCCAGTACTTC.

This clonotype was recorded many times. CDR3 sequence (DNA): TGTGCCAGCAGCACCGGGGAACGCGGCTACACCTTC. Amino acids: CASSTGERGYTF. The chain links TRBV9 to TRBJ1-2, with D unclear. The CDR3 has 12 residues. V was trimmed by 4 bases and J by 8 bases, leaving 12 bases between them. Germline CDR1 SGDLS, CDR2 YYNGEE. The full variable domain, rest sourced from reference TRBV9 and TRBJ1-2, is DSGVTQTPKHLITATGQRVTLRCSPRSGDLSVYWYQQSLDQGLQFLIQYYNGEERAKGNILERFSAQQFPDLHSELNLSSLELGDSALYFCASSTGERGYTFGSGTRLTVV.

Ten or more counts support this clonotype. This chain uses TRBV7-2 with TRBJ1-1; no clear D. V was shortened by 1 base and J by 1 base, with 7 bases between the two germline ends. CDR1 and CDR2 from the germline V gene are SGHTA and FQGNSA. The CDR3 sequence is 14 residues long. CDR3 nucleotides: TGTGCCAGCAGCTTAGTTCGGGGGAACACTGAAGCTTTCTTT. Translating gives CASSLVRGNTEAFF.

This clonotype was observed at least ten times. The V call is TRBV29-1, the J call TRBJ2-7, with 12 bases aligning to TRBD2. The germline V gene encodes CDR1 SQVTM and CDR2 ANQGSEA. The CDR3 runs to 17 residues. With V trimmed by 6 bases and J by 6 bases, 18 bases remained unmatched. CDR3 residues: CSVQGTSGFYPGGEQYF. For the CDR3, the DNA is TGCAGCGTCCAAGGGACTAGCGGGTTTTACCCGGGCGGCGAGCAGTACTTC.